The TCR beta chain under discussion was sequenced for a study of blood T cell repertoires in COVID-19. In the study overall: The United States, Italy and Spain supplied acute and convalescent COVID-19 samples.

In the original processing: From reference gene primer amplification, estimates of nucleated cell counts were derived. Generated by immunoSEQ multiplex PCR, the TCRdb table keeps only in-frame clones and is missing some. V and J calls and clone size are as listed in that table; D and trimming were resolved from the DNA. The repertoire has hundreds of thousands of clones, around nine tenths of them found once; the top ten carry roughly 6.2%. The CDR3 is 13 amino acids. CDR1 LNHDA and CDR2 SQIVND come from the germline V gene (reference sequence). Trimming took 7 bases from V and 4 from J; bases not matched to a gene: 6.

This TCR was sampled from a man aged 55 to 70 who had recovered from COVID-19. The rearrangement joins TRBV19 to TRBJ2-5; 7 positions agree with TRBD2. The sequenced material came from peripheral blood. Here the CDR3 DNA reads TGTGCCAGTAACGCGGGGAGGGCAGAGACCCAGTACTTC. It translates to CASNAGRAETQYF.